A single sample is the source of the 22 T cell receptor beta chains below, sequenced in a study of cytomegalovirus exposure and HLA in healthy donors. Assay: immunoSEQ multiplex PCR; the TCRdb copy retains only in-frame clones and omits some. The sample shows over 100,000 clones, approximately 88% of them seen only once. The sample consisted of PBMCs. These receptors originate from a woman younger than 30 in good health and CMV-seropositive.

The chain combines TRBV9 with TRBJ1-2; 9 bases fit TRBD1. The CDR3 is 14 amino acids. V trimming: 0 bases; J trimming: 7 bases; junction bases outside the gene matches: 4. The germline V gene has CDR1 SGDLS and CDR2 YYNGEE. CDR3 coding DNA: TGTGCCAGCAGCGTAGGACAGGGGGTCTCTGGCTACACCTTC. Protein sequence: CASSVGQGVSGYTF. The whole variable domain, remainder taken from reference TRBV9 and TRBJ1-2, is DSGVTQTPKHLITATGQRVTLRCSPRSGDLSVYWYQQSLDQGLQFLIQYYNGEERAKGNILERFSAQQFPDLHSELNLSSLELGDSALYFCASSVGQGVSGYTFGSGTRLTVV.

This clone was seen just once. This chain links TRBV5-6 with TRBJ1-1; 9 bases match TRBD1. V lost 0 bases to trimming and J lost 4 bases; unmatched junction nucleotides: 7. The CDR3 has 16 residues. CDR1 and CDR2 from the germline V gene are SGHDT and YYEEEE. This CDR3 reads CASSLVGTGRTTEAFF. The CDR3 nucleotides read TGTGCCAGCAGCTTGGTTGGGACAGGGCGGACCACTGAAGCTTTCTTT.

This chain joins TRBV5-4 and TRBJ1-4, with TRBD1 matching over 10 bases. The J segment lost 7 bases and the V segment lost 5 bases, leaving 5 bases of the junction unmatched. This CDR3 has 14 amino acids. Germline V gene lookup returns CDR1 SGHNT and CDR2 YYREEE (reference sequence). The chain's CDR3 is CASSRQGAGEKLFF. CDR3 nucleotide sequence: TGTGCCAGCAGTCGACAGGGGGCGGGTGAAAAACTGTTTTTT.

This CDR3 is CASSTPAGPGYGYTF. CDR3 nucleotides: TGTGCCAGCAGCACACCGGCAGGCCCGGGATATGGCTACACCTTC. The chain has TRBV6-1 and TRBJ1-2; no clear D. The CDR3 length is 15 residues. With 6 bases removed from V and 5 bases from J, the gap between germline ends came to 19 bases. Per germline, CDR1 MNHNS and CDR2 SASEGT.

CDR3: CASSLTVTGTSYEQYF. The CDR3 DNA sequence: TGTGCCAGCAGTTTAACCGTAACAGGGACCTCCTACGAGCAGTACTTC. The gene calls are TRBV27 and TRBJ2-7; TRBD1 is a possible D gene (6 bases). Trimming removed 2 bases at V and 0 bases at J, with 14 bases between. The CDR3 runs to 16 residues. CDR1 is MNHEY and CDR2 is SMNVEV in the germline V gene (reference sequence).

The V call is TRBV5-1, the J call TRBJ2-5, with 7 bases that match TRBD1. In germline, CDR1 is SGHRS, CDR2 YFSETQ. The CDR3 totals 15 residues. After removal of 4 bases from V and 2 bases from J, the junction contained 8 bases not matched to a gene. CDR3 in amino acids: CASSPGTDGQETQYF. In nucleotides, the CDR3 is TGCGCCAGCAGCCCGGGGACAGATGGTCAAGAGACCCAGTACTTC.

This clone was seen just once. The chain uses TRBV6-1 and TRBJ1-1; 8 nucleotides align to TRBD1. Germline loops: CDR1 MNHNS, CDR2 SASEGT. This CDR3 contains 15 residues. Losses at the gene ends were 7 bases for V and 7 bases for J; bases not matched to a gene: 14. The CDR3 spells CASTGGGRGLGEAFF. The CDR3 DNA follows: TGTGCCAGCACCGGAGGGGGCAGGGGGCTTGGTGAAGCTTTCTTT.

The chain couples TRBV11-3 to TRBJ2-1; 8 nucleotides match TRBD2. The J segment lost 2 bases and the V segment lost 5 bases, leaving 5 bases of the junction unmatched. Germline CDR1 is SGHNT and CDR2 is YENEEA. The CDR3 spans 15 residues. The CDR3 coding sequence is TGTGCCAGCAGCCCAGCGGGACTAGCCTACAATGAGCAGTTCTTC. This sequence encodes CASSPAGLAYNEQFF.

The rearrangement links TRBV7-2 to TRBJ2-3; 8 bases map to TRBD2. CDR3 length equals 17 residues. From germline, CDR1 is SGHTA and CDR2 FQGNSA. Trimming at V came to 2 bases and at J to 3 bases, leaving 10 bases not matched to a gene. This CDR3 reads CASSLQDGGAGTDTQYF. Written as DNA, the CDR3 is TGTGCCAGCAGCTTACAGGACGGGGGGGCAGGGACAGATACGCAGTATTTT.

A remark on this clone: One end of the junction is discordant with germline, which a read error may explain. The gene calls are TRBV7-7 and TRBJ1-1; possibly TRBD1 for D (6 bases). The germline gives CDR1 SSHAT, CDR2 FNYEAQ (reference sequence). The CDR3 spans 13 residues. CDR3 protein: CASRFNRAPEAFF. DNA for the CDR3: TGTGCTAGCAGGTTCAACAGGGCCCCTGAAGCTTTCTTT.

J is TRBJ1-5 and V is TRBV29-1, with D unclear. The CDR3 sequence is 12 residues long. Germline V gives CDR1 SQVTM, CDR2 ANQGSEA. Trimming took off 8 bases at V and 6 bases at J, with 14 bases between the two ends. CDR3 region: CSTPEGRQPQHF. The CDR3 DNA sequence: TGCAGCACCCCGGAGGGTCGTCAGCCCCAGCATTTT.

V usage is TRBV5-1 and J usage is TRBJ2-7, with TRBD2 matching 7 bases. Germline-derived CDR1 and CDR2 are SGHRS and YFSETQ. The CDR3 extends over 14 amino acids. The V segment lost 0 bases and the J segment 6 bases; nucleotides outside the gene matches: 6. The CDR3 loop reads CASSLGGGPGEQYF. CDR3 DNA: TGCGCCAGCAGCTTGGGGGGGGGACCAGGCGAGCAGTACTTC.

This sequence joins TRBV9 and TRBJ2-1, with 11 bases identical to TRBD2. The CDR3 is made up of 16 amino acids. In germline, CDR1 is SGDLS, CDR2 YYNGEE. Germline trimming cut 4 bases from V and 6 bases from J; bases unmatched to any gene: 9. The CDR3 DNA reads TGTGCCAGCAGCCCCTCGGGACTAGCGGCCCCCAATGAGCAGTTCTTC. This sequence encodes CASSPSGLAAPNEQFF.

This chain joins TRBV30 and TRBJ1-5; the match to TRBD1 covers 9 bases. J was trimmed by 7 bases and V by 2 bases; bases with no gene match: 6. Germline CDR1 is GTSNPN and CDR2 is SVGIG (reference sequence). CDR3 size: 14 residues. The CDR3 nucleotides are TGTGCCTGGAGTACAGGGGGCGCCGGGCAGCCCCAGCATTTT. This encodes CAWSTGGAGQPQHF.

The genes are TRBV11-1 and TRBJ1-1, with D maybe TRBD1 (5 bases). The ends were cut back, 5 bases at V and 4 bases at J, with 11 bases in the middle. Germline-derived CDR1 and CDR2 are SGHAT and FQDESV (reference sequence). The CDR3 sequence is 13 residues long. CDR3 loop: CASSITGGTEAFF. CDR3 nucleotides: TGTGCCAGCAGCATCACGGGGGGCACTGAAGCTTTCTTT.

This sequence joins TRBV2 and TRBJ1-2, with 9 bases aligning to TRBD1. Germline V gives CDR1 SNHLY, CDR2 FYNNEI. V dropped 5 bases and J dropped 8; count of bases not matched to a gene: 15. There are 16 residues in the CDR3. The CDR3 loop reads CASSPGQGSSTRGYTF. In DNA form, the CDR3 reads TGTGCCAGCAGTCCGGGACAGGGTTCCTCTACGAGGGGCTACACCTTC. Variable domain in full (rest from reference TRBV2 and TRBJ1-2): EPEVTQTPSHQVTQMGQEVILRCVPISNHLYFYWYRQILGQKVEFLVSFYNNEISEKSEIFDDQFSVERPDGSNFTLKIRSTKLEDSAMYFCASSPGQGSSTRGYTFGSGTRLTVV.

V usage is TRBV5-1 and J usage is TRBJ1-3; tentative D call: TRBD1 (5 bases). CDR3 length: 18 residues. The germline V gene encodes CDR1 SGHRS and CDR2 YFSETQ. Trimming removed 0 bases at V and 0 bases at J, with 16 bases between. This chain's CDR3 is CASSLAPRGGRSGNTIYF. The CDR3 coding sequence is TGCGCCAGCAGCTTGGCCCCAAGGGGAGGGCGCTCTGGAAACACCATATATTTT.

The chain carries TRBV9 and TRBJ2-3, with D unclear. CDR3 size: 15 residues. Germline CDR1 is SGDLS and CDR2 is YYNGEE. V was cut by 0 bases and J by 1 base, with 9 bases left in between. CDR3 DNA sequence: TGTGCCAGCAGCGTAGATGGTGCGGGCACAGATACGCAGTATTTT. Amino acid sequence: CASSVDGAGTDTQYF. The variable domain in full, completed from reference TRBV9 and TRBJ2-3, reads DSGVTQTPKHLITATGQRVTLRCSPRSGDLSVYWYQQSLDQGLQFLIQYYNGEERAKGNILERFSAQQFPDLHSELNLSSLELGDSALYFCASSVDGAGTDTQYFGPGTRLTVL.

The chain joins TRBV27 to TRBJ1-1; 7 positions agree with TRBD1. CDR1 is MNHEY and CDR2 is SMNVEV in the germline V gene (reference sequence). The V and J ends lost 3 bases and 4 bases, in that order; junction bases with no gene match: 2. The CDR3 sequence is 13 residues long. Here the CDR3 reads CASSFQGVTEAFF. Written as DNA, the CDR3 is TGTGCCAGCAGTTTTCAGGGGGTCACTGAAGCTTTCTTT.

The chain uses TRBV6-5 and TRBJ2-1, with a possible D match to TRBD1 (5 bases). There are 13 residues in the CDR3. Germline CDR1 reads MNHEY; CDR2 reads SVGAGI. The V gene lost 5 bases and the J gene lost 6 bases, with 11 bases spanning the gap. The CDR3 DNA reads as TGTGCCAGCAGTAGCAGGGTCTCCAATGAGCAGTTCTTC. Protein: CASSSRVSNEQFF.

Notes on this clone: At one end the junction does not follow the germline gene, possibly because of a read error. This sequence joins TRBV25-1 and TRBJ1-2, with D tentatively TRBD1 (6 bases). The germline V gene has CDR1 MGHDK and CDR2 SYGVNS. The CDR3 spans 15 residues. CDR3 DNA sequence: TGTGCCAGCAGCACGAAGGACAGCTTTAACTTTGGCTACACCTTC. It codes for CASSTKDSFNFGYTF.

The chain combines TRBV4-1 with TRBJ1-1, with TRBD1 matching 7 bases. Per the germline V gene, CDR1 is MGHRA and CDR2 is YSYEKL. Trimming removed 0 bases from V and 0 bases from J; junction bases left unmatched: 1. The CDR3 runs to 15 residues. The CDR3 sequence is CASSQEGQLNTEAFF. In DNA form, the CDR3 reads TGCGCCAGCAGCCAAGAGGGACAGCTGAACACTGAAGCTTTCTTT.